This T cell receptor beta chain was sequenced in a study of T cell repertoires in cytomegalovirus infection. Study at large: It can be stated that public TCR beta signatures indicated CMV infection as well as a matching HLA type.

This CDR3 is 14 amino acids long. Trimming stripped 2 bases from V and 4 bases from J, with 9 bases between. In germline, CDR1 is MNHNY, CDR2 SVGAGI (reference sequence). This clonotype showed up many times. Its antigen is undetermined. One entry per CDR3 protein, called by TCRdb with MiXCR from the reads. The sample yields more than 140,000 distinct CDR3 sequences, 5.5% to 7% seen once. General study points: Across the ex vivo response, the dominant clonotypes were HLA-C-restricted CMV-specific TCR beta clonotypes. Cumulative public TCR beta family frequency identified carriers of CMV plus the relevant HLA.

V gene TRBV6-6 combines with J gene TRBJ2-1; a possible D gene is TRBD2 (5 bases). Sequenced input: PBMCs. The sequence was obtained from a human donor in good health (CMV status not recorded). Some clones in this sample may be carry-over from other donors' samples. CDR3 amino acids: CASSYPRAYNEQFF. CDR3 bases: TGTGCCAGCAGTTACCCGCGGGCATACAATGAGCAGTTCTTC.